This TCR beta chain was captured by sequencing in a study of shared clonotypes between healthy human individuals. Study in general: There were three CD4 naive, three CD4 memory, two CD8 naive and one CD8 memory plates per donor. Notes on the study in general: It was only blood that was sampled, and tissue repertoires likely differ.

Notes on this clone: As yet, its antigen is unknown.

Each subset's genomic DNA was shared equally among a number of immunoSEQ plates. The sorted-subset replicate PCRs were given 150 to 250 ng DNA, which is around 29,000 T cell genomes. TCRdb's copy holds only in-frame clones and misses some; the assay was immunoSEQ multiplex PCR. The sample contains some 630,000 clones, about two thirds of which appear only once. In germline, CDR1 is MNHEY, CDR2 SVGAGI. The ends were cut back, 6 bases at V and 0 bases at J, with 14 bases in the middle. The CDR3 spans 15 residues. The chain links TRBV6-5 to TRBJ1-2, with unresolved D. Sequencing was performed on memory CD4+ T cells sorted from blood. Subset defined: CD45RA-negative fraction. This TCR was recovered from a woman aged 25 to 39 in good health. The CDR3: CASSKADRANYGYTF. The CDR3 bases are TGTGCCAGCAGCAAAGCGGACCGAGCTAACTATGGCTACACCTTC.